The present T cell receptor (beta chain) was sequenced within a study of shared clonotypes between healthy human individuals. This clone was counted once. Measured with immunoSEQ multiplex PCR; TCRdb has only the in-frame clones, and not every one. The data contain some 2,500,000 clones, 85% to 95% of them singletons. Germline V gene lookup returns CDR1 MNHNS and CDR2 SASEGT. Trimming removed 4 bases from V and 0 bases from J; junction bases left unmatched: 3. The CDR3 has 14 amino acids. The chain has TRBV6-1 and TRBJ2-7; 7 nucleotides align to TRBD2. This sequence was found in a man between 18 and 29 years old in good health. Some clones in this sample may be carry-over from other donors' samples. The sample taken for sequencing was naive CD4+ T cells from PBMCs. Noted subset: CD45RA+ positively selected. The CDR3: CASSGTRISYEQYF. The CDR3 nucleotides are TGTGCCAGCAGTGGGACTAGGATCTCCTACGAGCAGTACTTC.